Reported below is one T cell receptor beta chain. The repertoire was sequenced with immunoSEQ multiplex PCR; TCRdb's copy has only in-frame clones and lacks some. The sample lists around 22,000 clones, roughly 90% seen once, with 8.2% in the top ten. Germline CDR1 reads MNHEY; CDR2 reads SMNVEV (reference sequence). The CDR3 contains 12 residues. V was cut by 5 bases and J by 6 bases, with 9 bases left in between. This sample stems from a study of T cells after posttransplantation cyclophosphamide. Sampled 1 year posttransplant, controls received myeloablative marrow transplants, methotrexate and a calcineurin inhibitor.

The receptor was isolated from a female patient between 50 and 59 years old who received an allogeneic stem cell transplant from an unrelated donor, was CMV-positive, and had chronic GVHD only. Certain T cells may be donor cells from the graft. Here the sequenced sample was PBMCs, taken after an allogeneic stem cell transplant with a calcineurin inhibitor and methotrexate. This chain connects TRBV27 to TRBJ2-3; possible D gene TRBD2, 5 bases. The CDR3 coding sequence is TGTGCCAGCAGTGTACTAGGGGATACGCAGTATTTT. Its protein product is CASSVLGDTQYF.